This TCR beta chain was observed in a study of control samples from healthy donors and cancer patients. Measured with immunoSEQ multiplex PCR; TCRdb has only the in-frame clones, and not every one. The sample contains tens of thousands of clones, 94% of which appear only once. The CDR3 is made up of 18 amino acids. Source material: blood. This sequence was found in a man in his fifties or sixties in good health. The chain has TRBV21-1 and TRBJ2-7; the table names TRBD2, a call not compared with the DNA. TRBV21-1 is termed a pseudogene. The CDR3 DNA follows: TGTGCCAGCAGCAAACAACTAGCGGAGGCTCCTAGCTCCTACGAGCAGTACTTC. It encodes CASSKQLAEAPSSYEQYF.